What follows are 17 T cell receptor beta chains derived from one specimen sequenced in a study of cytomegalovirus exposure and HLA in healthy donors. The study ran its PCR with 60 Vbeta and 13 Jbeta primers. Assay: immunoSEQ multiplex PCR; the TCRdb copy retains only in-frame clones and omits some. The sample has 150,000 to 200,000 clones, almost 85% seen once. The specimen was PBMCs. The receptors were sampled from a woman aged 45-65 years in good health and CMV-seronegative.

This chain connects TRBV30 to TRBJ1-2; possibly TRBD1 for D (6 bases). CDR1 and CDR2 from the germline V gene are GTSNPN and SVGIG (reference sequence). The V end was cut by 7 bases, the J end by 12 bases, with 30 bases between. The CDR3 totals 15 residues. CDR3 loop: CAYNTAGASRSRDTF. The CDR3 coding sequence is TGTGCCTACAACACGGCGGGGGCCAGCCGGTCGAGGGACACCTTC.

This chain joins TRBV10-3 and TRBJ2-1; 9 bases are a match to TRBD1. This CDR3 has 15 amino acids. Looked up from germline, CDR1 is ENHRY and CDR2 is SYGVKD. Germline trimming cut 3 bases from V and 7 bases from J; bases unmatched to any gene: 7. The CDR3 spells CAISERTGDLNEQFF. DNA for the CDR3: TGTGCCATCAGTGAAAGGACAGGGGATTTGAATGAGCAGTTCTTC.

Concerning this clone: Different DNA sequences within this sample yield the same CDR3. The chain carries TRBV5-8 and TRBJ1-5, with 8 bases identical to TRBD1. V was clipped by 5 bases and J by 2 bases; unmatched bases: 3. Germline values: CDR1 SGHTS, CDR2 YDEGEE. The length of the CDR3 is 14 residues. CDR3 region: CASSTGGGNQPQHF. For the CDR3, the DNA is TGTGCCAGCAGTACAGGGGGAGGCAATCAGCCCCAGCATTTT.

The rearrangement uses TRBV11-2 and TRBJ2-7; 8 bases are a match to TRBD1. CDR3 length: 14 amino acids. In germline, CDR1 is SGHAT, CDR2 FQNNGV. J lost 2 bases, V lost 8 bases, and 8 bases had no gene match. The CDR3 loop reads CASGPDRGPYEQYF. CDR3 nucleotide sequence: TGTGCCAGCGGCCCTGACAGGGGTCCCTACGAGCAGTACTTC.

V usage is TRBV29-1 and J usage is TRBJ1-6; no clear D gene. Germline lookup yields CDR1 SQVTM and CDR2 ANQGSEA. The ends were cut back, 4 bases at V and 2 bases at J, with 6 bases in the middle. This CDR3 contains 13 residues. CDR3 nucleotides: TGCAGCGTTGCGTCAGCCTATAATTCACCCCTCCACTTT. This sequence encodes CSVASAYNSPLHF.

This chain connects TRBV9 to TRBJ2-7, with D maybe TRBD2 (7 bases). This CDR3 spans 17 amino acids. V was shortened by 4 bases and J by 3 bases, with 23 bases between the two germline ends. Germline V gene data show CDR1 as SGDLS and CDR2 as YYNGEE. This CDR3 is CASSPSPGGGYDYEQYF. The CDR3 DNA reads TGTGCCAGCAGCCCGAGCCCTGGCGGGGGCTACGACTACGAGCAGTACTTC.

The rearrangement joins TRBV30 to TRBJ1-3, with D tentatively TRBD1 (6 bases). Germline V gene lookup returns CDR1 GTSNPN and CDR2 SVGIG (reference sequence). This CDR3 region has 13 residues. The V and J ends lost 3 bases and 6 bases respectively, with 12 bases between them. The CDR3 sequence: CAWRRGQLNTIYF. The CDR3 DNA reads TGTGCCTGGAGGCGAGGACAGTTAAACACCATATATTTT.

J is TRBJ1-4 and V is TRBV2; no clear D. V gave up 6 bases and J gave up 8 bases, with 10 bases separating them. The CDR3 has 12 residues. Germline CDR1 reads SNHLY; CDR2 reads FYNNEI. The CDR3 protein is CASRGGVEKLFF. CDR3 nucleotide sequence: TGTGCCAGCAGGGGAGGCGTGGAAAAACTGTTTTTT.

The rearrangement links TRBV9 to TRBJ2-3; 7 bases line up with TRBD2. The V and J ends lost 0 bases and 3 bases, in that order; junction bases with no gene match: 7. The CDR3 is 16 amino acids. The germline V gene has CDR1 SGDLS and CDR2 YYNGEE. The CDR3 protein is CASSVGAGVRTDTQYF. The CDR3 region has the DNA TGTGCCAGCAGCGTAGGTGCGGGGGTGAGGACAGATACGCAGTATTTT.

This chain joins TRBV5-6 and TRBJ2-7; D is undetermined. Trimming pared 4 bases from V and 3 bases from J, leaving 11 bases between. In germline, CDR1 is SGHDT, CDR2 YYEEEE. The CDR3 runs to 13 residues. The CDR3 DNA is TGTGCCAGCAGCCCCCGGCTAGGCTACGAGCAGTACTTC. This encodes CASSPRLGYEQYF.

The CDR3 loop is CASSSPPRVYEQYF. CDR3 sequence (DNA): TGCGCCAGCAGCTCTCCCCCCAGGGTCTACGAGCAGTACTTC. V gene TRBV5-1 combines with J gene TRBJ2-7; tentative D call: TRBD1 (5 bases). Trimming left V 3 bases short and J 3 bases short, with 13 bases between. Germline V CDR1 and CDR2: SGHRS, YFSETQ. CDR3 length equals 14 residues.

The rearrangement links TRBV28 to TRBJ1-3; unclear D gene. This CDR3 spans 14 amino acids. Per germline, CDR1 MDHEN and CDR2 SYDVKM. Trimming stripped 7 bases from V and 1 base from J, with 11 bases between. The CDR3 region is CASTLGESGNTIYF. CDR3 in DNA: TGTGCCAGCACCCTCGGGGAGTCTGGAAACACCATATATTTT.

V is TRBV9 and J is TRBJ2-1, with D possibly matching TRBD2 (5 bases). Germline V lookup: CDR1 SGDLS, CDR2 YYNGEE. The length of the CDR3 is 15 residues. V was cut by 4 bases and J by 2 bases, with 13 bases left in between. The CDR3, as DNA: TGTGCCAGCAGCTCTCAAGGAGGTGCCTACAATGAGCAGTTCTTC. Encoded protein: CASSSQGGAYNEQFF.

The gene calls are TRBV28 and TRBJ1-1, with TRBD1 matching 8 bases. The germline V gene has CDR1 MDHEN and CDR2 SYDVKM. Trimming removed 2 bases from V and 0 bases from J; junction bases left unmatched: 11. There are 18 residues in the CDR3. CDR3 bases: TGTGCCAGCAGTTTACCCTCCGGACAGGGCGGGGTGAACACTGAAGCTTTCTTT. Translation: CASSLPSGQGGVNTEAFF.

This chain joins TRBV28 and TRBJ1-5; 12 bases agree with TRBD1. The CDR3 totals 14 residues. Per germline, CDR1 MDHEN and CDR2 SYDVKM. V lost 2 bases, J lost 9 bases, and 2 bases stayed unmatched. The CDR3 DNA reads as TGTGCCAGCAGTTTAGGGACAGGGGGCAGGCCCCAGCATTTT. Protein product: CASSLGTGGRPQHF.

This clone came up a few times. V is TRBV6-1 and J is TRBJ1-2; D gene unclear. Germline V gene lookup returns CDR1 MNHNS and CDR2 SASEGT. The CDR3 has 13 residues. Trimming shortened V by 2 bases and J by 5 bases, and 9 bases separated the two germline ends. The CDR3 coding sequence is TGTGCCAGCAGTGAAACGGAGCGTTATGGCTACACCTTC. Amino acid sequence: CASSETERYGYTF.

Only one count was recorded for this clone. This sequence joins TRBV2 and TRBJ2-7, with D tentatively TRBD2 (6 bases). Germline V CDR1 and CDR2: SNHLY, FYNNEI. Trimming took 7 bases from V and 3 from J, leaving 10 bases between them. The CDR3 runs to 12 residues. CDR3 residues: CASTRTNYEQYF. In nucleotides, the CDR3 is TGTGCCAGCACTCGGACTAACTACGAGCAGTACTTC.